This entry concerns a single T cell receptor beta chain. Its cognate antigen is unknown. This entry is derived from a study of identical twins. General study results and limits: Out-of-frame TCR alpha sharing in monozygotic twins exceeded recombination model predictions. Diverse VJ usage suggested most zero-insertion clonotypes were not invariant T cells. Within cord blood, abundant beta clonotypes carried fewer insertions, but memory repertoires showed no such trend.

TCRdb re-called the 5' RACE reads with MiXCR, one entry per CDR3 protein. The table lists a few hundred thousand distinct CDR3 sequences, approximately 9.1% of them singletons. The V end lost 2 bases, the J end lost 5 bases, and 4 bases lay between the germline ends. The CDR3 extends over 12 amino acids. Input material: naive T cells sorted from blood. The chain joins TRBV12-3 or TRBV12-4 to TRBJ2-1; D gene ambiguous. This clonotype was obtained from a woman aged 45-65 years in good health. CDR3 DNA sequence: TGTGCCAGCAGTTTAATCCACAATGAGCAGTTCTTC. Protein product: CASSLIHNEQFF.